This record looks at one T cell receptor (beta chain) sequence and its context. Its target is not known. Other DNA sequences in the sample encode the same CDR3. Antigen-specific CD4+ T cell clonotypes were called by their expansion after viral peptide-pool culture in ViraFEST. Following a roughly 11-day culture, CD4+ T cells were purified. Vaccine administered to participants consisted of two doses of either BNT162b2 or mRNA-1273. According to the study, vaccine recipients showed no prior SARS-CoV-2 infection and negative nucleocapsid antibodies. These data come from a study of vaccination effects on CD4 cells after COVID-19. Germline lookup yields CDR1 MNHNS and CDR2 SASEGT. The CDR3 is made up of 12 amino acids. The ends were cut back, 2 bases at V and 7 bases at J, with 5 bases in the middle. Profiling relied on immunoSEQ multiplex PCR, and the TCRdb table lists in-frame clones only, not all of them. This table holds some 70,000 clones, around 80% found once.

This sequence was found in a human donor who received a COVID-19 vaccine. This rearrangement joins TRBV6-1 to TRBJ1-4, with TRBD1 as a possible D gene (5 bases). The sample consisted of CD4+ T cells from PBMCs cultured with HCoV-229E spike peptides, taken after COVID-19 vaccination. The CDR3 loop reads CASSERGEKLFF. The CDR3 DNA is TGTGCCAGCAGTGAAAGGGGTGAAAAACTGTTTTTT.